This T cell receptor beta chain stems from a study of OX40 agonist ivuxolimab in advanced cancers. Study-wide context: Every 2 weeks, patients received ivuxolimab intravenously, dosed at 0.01 to 10 mg/kg. With a range of roughly 20 to 90, age averaged approximately 64 years, and approximately 83% were male.

General observations from the study: In a subset of nonresponders, normalized T-cell clonal expansion was also low. Mean expanded clone counts were higher in CD8+ than CD4+ T cells.

Turning to this clone: Its matching antigen is unknown.

The germline V gene has CDR1 SGHVS and CDR2 FNYEAQ. This CDR3 has 14 residues. Trimming at V came to 6 bases and at J to 5 bases, leaving 7 bases not matched to a gene. Here immunoSEQ multiplex PCR was the method, and the copy in TCRdb shows in-frame clones only, minus some. The sample shows 45,000 to 60,000 clones, more than 75% of them seen only once. The source of this sequence is an adult with an advanced solid tumor such as melanoma, head and neck, liver or kidney cancer. This chain joins TRBV7-6 and TRBJ2-5; 9 bases fit TRBD2. The sample in question was CD4+ or CD8+ T cells sorted from blood, obtained in a trial of the OX40 agonist ivuxolimab. Here the CDR3 reads CASRKAGGDETQYF. The DNA of the CDR3 is TGTGCCAGCAGGAAAGCGGGAGGAGATGAGACCCAGTACTTC.